This TCR beta chain was obtained from a study of regulatory T cells in long-lasting Graves disease (dated by TCRdb to the early 2020s). With respect to the entire study: Patients with newly diagnosed Graves' disease had been on antithyroid drugs for under 3 months. TCR sequencing covered some 13 persistent and around 20 newly diagnosed Graves' disease patients, around 33 samples in total. The study took place in China and was registered as a clinical trial. Peripheral blood TCR sequencing and RNA sequencing compared persistent Graves' disease patients with newly diagnosed Graves' disease patients. Study-wide conclusions, independent of this receptor: Because the primary lesion, thyroid tissue, could not be accessed, the study looked at peripheral blood alone. The small sample size was acknowledged by the authors as a limitation that may reduce accuracy. Sequencing and analysis were restricted to the TCR beta chain. Persistent disease showed preferential use of TRBV28, TRBJ1-2 and TRBJ2-5, whereas newly diagnosed disease favored TRBV20-1 and TRBJ2-1. Compared with newly diagnosed patients, patients with persistent Graves' disease had lower TCR Shannon entropy and fewer highly expanded clones, which suggests clonal expansion. More public clonotypes were shared among persistent patients (over 2,500) than among newly diagnosed patients (approximately 930).

The library was obtained by multiplex PCR. Sequenced on an Illumina HiSeq 4000. TCR beta libraries were built with iRepertoire HTBI primers and Arm-PCR amplification of CDR3 regions. Before sequencing, the PCR products went through gel purification. In the paper's pipeline: A total of roughly 65 TRBV and more than twelve TRBJ segments were identified across samples and were used for gene usage analysis of CDR3 amino acid clonotypes. Filtered high-quality paired reads were merged into contigs using COPE and FqMerger. BLAST was used to align contigs to IMGT TRBV, TRBD and TRBJ reference genes, and CDR3 was defined according to IMGT. Any clonotype with a frequency above 0.1% was classified as a highly expanded clone. Repertoire diversity was measured by Shannon entropy, and V-J evenness by the Gini coefficient. A clonotype was considered public if more than one individual shared it. The raw public reads went through TCRdb reprocessing: fastp at Q25, MiXCR clone calling, in-frame beta chains kept. Rows are combined by CDR3 protein, so each entry shows the most common genes and DNA. The V and J calls, along with clone size, are taken from TCRdb and not from the paper's own processing. The sample table records approximately 480,000 distinct CDR3 sequences; 15% to 20% of these occur just once. The ten most abundant clones make up 9% to 15% of the sample.

This clonotype was recorded a few times. Its antigen is still unknown. Within one base of it there is no much larger clone, and no base qualities were kept. The CDR3 starts with the cysteine, ends with the phenylalanine, and has 12 residues. CDR3 DNA only is kept here, 36 bases in frame from base 1. The germline ends are 14 bases apart after V is trimmed by 10 bases and J by 4 bases. Read against the paper, the sample's time point label means: newly diagnosed GD, antithyroid drugs for less than 3 months. For both TCR sequencing and RNA sequencing, RNA was extracted from PBMCs using TRIzol. The diagnosis of Graves' disease followed American Thyroid Association guidelines. Patients were recruited from an endocrinology department in Xi'an, China. Each patient gave around 9 milliliters of peripheral blood, collected in an EDTA anticoagulant tube. Ficoll Paque Plus density gradient separation was used to isolate PBMCs, and no further T cell sorting was done. An Agilent 2100 Bioanalyzer and agarose gel were used to assess RNA quality, and a NanoDrop 2000 was used to measure RNA concentration.

The same data also contributed to another study, on T cells in Graves' hyperthyroidism and ophthalmopathy. That second report states: A patient counted as having stable Graves' hyperthyroidism if no progression to ophthalmopathy occurred over 18 months of follow-up. Hyperthyroidism patients were aged 18 to 65 years and newly diagnosed, with disease duration of less than 2 months. Patients with uncontrolled infections, other autoimmune diseases, pregnancy or lactation were excluded. Clinical symptoms, serum thyroxine and TRAb, thyroid ultrasound, and orbital computed tomography formed the basis for the diagnoses. For the first round of RT-PCR on the TCR CDR3, the HTBI primer set was used together with the Qiagen OneStep RT-PCR kit. Most expanded thyroid clonotypes (frequency above 0.001) were also detected in blood, suggesting blood repertoires may reflect thyroid immune responses. A 13 V-J signature model separated ophthalmopathy from stable hyperthyroidism, with just over 85% sensitivity and roughly 81% specificity in cross-validation and 80%/75% in testing. During validation, the model predicted progression to ophthalmopathy a median of around 7 months ahead of onset, with almost 71% sensitivity and about 75% specificity. To identify distinguishing TCR V-J signatures, a discovery cohort of around 98 patients was used, comprising 40 to 45 with Graves' ophthalmopathy and about 59 with stable Graves' hyperthyroidism. Prospective prediction of ophthalmopathy was tested in an independent validation cohort consisting of about 20 hyperthyroidism patients and 17 patients who later progressed to ophthalmopathy. The roughly 100 discovery patients were divided at random into training and test sets in a 7:3 ratio. Thyroid tissue and blood T-cell repertoires from about six Graves' hyperthyroidism patients were also compared in the study. Once sampling was done, hyperthyroidism patients were given methimazole at a starting dose of 30 mg daily, whereas ophthalmopathy patients were given high-dose intravenous methylprednisolone. A second multiplex PCR round built the libraries, followed by size selection and purification. Libraries were sequenced paired-end with 100 bp reads on an Illumina HiSeq2000. SOAPnuke was used to process the raw data, removing reads that contained adapters or uncalled bases, had a mean Phred below 15, or lacked an exact match to the constant primer or identifier. High-quality paired reads were merged with COPE v1.2.5, and unique nucleotide sequences were defined as clonotypes. Clonotypes were aligned to IMGT TRBV, TRBD and TRBJ reference segments using MiTCR v1.1. Analysis was restricted to V-J combinations with a frequency above 0.0001, which covered just over 98% of repertoires. The TCS score was defined as F50 (clonal expansion) divided by E x V (chaos), with BLOSUM62-based TCRdist calculated between CDR3 peptides within each V-J. Welch's t-statistics and random forest reduced just over 500 V-J features to 10 to 15, which were used in a naive Bayes classifier (R e1071). Sample size was not statistically predetermined, and investigators were not blinded to group allocation. The paper describes TCR Vbeta CDR3 sequencing of 135 peripheral blood samples, made up of 43 ophthalmopathy patients, more than 70 hyperthyroidism patients and roughly 17 progressor patients.

This sequence originates from a man in his forties with Graves disease. Donor details come from another sample of the same person, matched by shared clones. The source was peripheral blood mononuclear cells (PBMCs), collected at new diagnosis, from a patient treated with antithyroid drugs. The rearranged segments are TRBV12-3 or TRBV12-4 and TRBJ2-7; the D gene cannot be resolved reliably. Here the CDR3 is given as CATGPLFYEQYF. The sequenced DNA is TGTGCCACTGGCCCCCTCTTTTACGAGCAGTACTTC.